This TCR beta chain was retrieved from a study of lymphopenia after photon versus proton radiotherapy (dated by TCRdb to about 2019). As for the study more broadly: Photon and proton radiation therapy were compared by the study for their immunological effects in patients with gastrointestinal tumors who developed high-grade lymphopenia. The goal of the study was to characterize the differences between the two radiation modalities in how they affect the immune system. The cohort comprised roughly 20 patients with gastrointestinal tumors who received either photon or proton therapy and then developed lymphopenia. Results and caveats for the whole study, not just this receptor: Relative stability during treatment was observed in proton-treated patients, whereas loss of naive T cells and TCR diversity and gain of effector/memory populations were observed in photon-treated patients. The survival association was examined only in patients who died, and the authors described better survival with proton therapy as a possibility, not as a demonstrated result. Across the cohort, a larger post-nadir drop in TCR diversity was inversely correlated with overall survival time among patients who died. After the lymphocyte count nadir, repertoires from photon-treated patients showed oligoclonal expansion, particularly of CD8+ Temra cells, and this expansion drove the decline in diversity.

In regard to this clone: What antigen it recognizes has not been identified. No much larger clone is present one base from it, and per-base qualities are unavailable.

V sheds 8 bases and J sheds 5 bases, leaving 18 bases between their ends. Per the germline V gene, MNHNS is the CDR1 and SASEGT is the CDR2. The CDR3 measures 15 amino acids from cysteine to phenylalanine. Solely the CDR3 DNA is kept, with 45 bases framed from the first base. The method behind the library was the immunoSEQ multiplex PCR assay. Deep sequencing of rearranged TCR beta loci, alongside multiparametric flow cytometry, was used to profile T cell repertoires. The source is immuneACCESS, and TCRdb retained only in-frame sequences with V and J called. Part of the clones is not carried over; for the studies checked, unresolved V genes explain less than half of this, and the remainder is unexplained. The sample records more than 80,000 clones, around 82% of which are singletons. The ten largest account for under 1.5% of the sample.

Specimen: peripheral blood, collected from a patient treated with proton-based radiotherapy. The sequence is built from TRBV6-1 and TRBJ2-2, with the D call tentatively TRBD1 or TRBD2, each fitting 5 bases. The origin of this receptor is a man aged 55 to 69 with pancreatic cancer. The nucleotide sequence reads TGTGCCAGCGGGGGAGAGGTTCGGGAAACCGGGGAGCTGTTTTTT. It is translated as CASGGEVRETGELFF.